The T cell receptor beta chain described here comes from a study of cytomegalovirus exposure and HLA in healthy donors (dated by TCRdb to about 2017). With regard to the full study: In an earlier analysis of 450 to 750 of the donors, around 300 Gb of sequence data and 90 million to 120 million unique TCR beta sequences from some 170 million T cells were reported. About 300 gigabases of sequencing data and tens of millions of unique TCR sequences were included in an early release covering 500 to 750 HLA-typed donors. Of the 300 to 400 genotyped donors, approximately 83% fell in the genetic ancestry cluster associated with self-reported Caucasian donors. The study was designed to test whether signatures of past pathogen exposure could be identified by cataloging public T cell receptors. The T cell repertoires of 670 or so subjects were profiled by immunosequencing and related to cytomegalovirus serostatus. Besides the first cohort of about 730 subjects, a separate validation cohort made up of 120 or so different subjects was used. High-throughput TCR immunosequencing, statistical association of individual TCRs with disease status, and machine learning were combined to predict cytomegalovirus infection status. A later analysis re-examined previously published TCR beta repertoires from more than 600 donors and added high-resolution HLA genotyping to investigate patterns of TCR occurrence. In the later analysis, no new phenotypic data were used to find candidate immune exposures; instead, reliance was placed on TCR beta sequences and their occurrence across donors. To decide whether each TCR beta V gene segment behaved as functional or pseudogenic, an earlier analysis of several hundred of the donors relied on high-throughput TCR beta sequencing. Donor age, sex, ethnicity and CMV serostatus were compiled alongside the repertoire data. In a later genetic analysis, genome-wide SNP genotypes for about 60% of the 666 donors were used, and that subset was treated as a discovery cohort. Every discovery cohort repertoire had been produced on one sequencing platform. HLA typing included class I and class II loci at four-digit resolution. The number of typed donors differed by locus: roughly 629-630 for A, B, C, DRB1 and DQB1; 522 for DQA1; 606 for DPA1; and some 470 for DPB1. Roughly five DR-DQ haplotypes were handled as single units for association and clustering, since linkage in the cohort was strong. Among around 400 genotyped donors of the cohort, an average of approximately 230,000 unique TCR beta nucleotide sequences were sequenced per donor, about a sixth of them non-productive.

Library preparation was by the immunoSEQ multiplex PCR assay. A mixture of 60 forward primers for TCR Vbeta segments and 13 reverse primers for TCR Jbeta segments was used in the multiplex PCR. The CDR3 region of rearranged TCR beta genes was amplified from genomic DNA with a multiplex PCR assay. Amplified TCR beta libraries were sequenced as 87-base-pair reads on the Illumina HiSeq System. The study's processing was this. A later analysis counted approximately 84 million unique TCR beta chains across the 500 to 850 repertoires, and 9 million to 14 million of these chains were shared by at least two donors. Raw reads were error-corrected and collapsed into unique sequences by a nearest-neighbor algorithm in which closely related sequences were merged to remove PCR and sequencing errors. Alignment of CDR3 sequences to IMGT reference sequences was used to assign V, D and J gene segments. For a sequence to be retained, a match of at least six nucleotides to both a V gene segment and a J gene segment was required. A rearrangement counted as productive if the CDR3 had no stop codons and remained in frame with V and J, and every other rearrangement counted as non-productive. CDR3 was defined by IMGT convention, running from the second conserved V-encoded cysteine to the conserved J-encoded phenylalanine. The earlier analysis of about 590 of the donors excluded sequences that lacked an unambiguous match to a single V gene segment. An earlier analysis of a few hundred of the donors classified V segments as functional when productive rearrangements were above 56.7% and as segregating when the standard deviation between donors was above 5%. To diagnose cytomegalovirus status from the catalog of TCR beta chain sequences, a statistical classification framework was built. In a later analysis, TCR nucleotide sequences were compared against IMGT/GENE-DB human TR gene sequences so that V and J genes could be assigned. A later analysis assigned CDR3 sequences and most-parsimonious VDJ recombination scenarios with the TCRdist pipeline. A later analysis defined each TCR beta chain by its CDR3 amino acid sequence plus V-gene family, and excluded reads lacking a unique V-gene family. In a later analysis, around 600 highly shared, low-generation-probability nucleotide sequences were removed to address suspected cross-contamination and a sequencing artifact. In a later analysis, a clonal expansion index for each public chain was calculated from normalized within-repertoire ranks of inferred template counts. In a later analysis, generation probabilities were computed with a VDJ recombination model fitted to out-of-frame rearrangements, and the resulting probabilities were checked against IGoR. A later analysis scored TCR-TCR, TCR-HLA and TCR-CMV co-occurrence with hypergeometric tests, applying a repertoire-size bias correction to TCR pairs. To estimate false discovery rates, a later analysis permuted the HLA or CMV assignments 20 times. A later analysis grouped co-occurring TCRs with DBSCAN, adding TCRdist sequence similarity when clustering within HLA-allele-positive subsets. Repertoires with fewer than 30,000 or more than 120,000 public chains were left out of co-occurrence clustering, as were five repertoires with anomalous nucleotide sharing. This is the immuneACCESS table as TCRdb keeps it, with only in-frame sequences that have V and J called. A part of the clones is gone; compared with another copy, unresolved V genes explain less than half, and the rest is unexplained. V and J calls plus clone size are reproduced from that table; the DNA served to infer D and trimming. The sample table shows some 140,000 clones, and about 68% are seen once. About 2.1% of the sample lies in the top ten.

The cohort comprised some 730 healthy bone marrow donors. Cohort members were all nominally healthy when sampled, although unrecorded immune exposures were likely present. The donor was CMV seronegative and belonged to the group of 352 seronegative cohort members. A peripheral blood sample was provided by each donor, and peripheral blood mononuclear cells were used for TCR beta sequencing. Genomic DNA was extracted from the blood cell samples with the Qiagen DNeasy Blood Extraction Kit. From the cysteine through the phenylalanine, the CDR3 covers 14 amino acids. Only the CDR3 DNA stays, 42 bases, in frame from base 1. The germline V gene yields MGHDK for CDR1 and SYGVNS for CDR2. Of note for this clone: Its antigen is not yet known. One end of the junction does not line up with germline, which may come from a read error.

Findings and caveats that apply to the study as a whole: Most TCR sequences were seen in very few donors, while some public TCRs were found in many individuals. According to a later genetic analysis, donors in an Asian-associated ancestry cluster had fewer N-insertions in productive TCRs than the approximately 700-donor mean. The authors suggested that the approach could potentially be generalized to other disease states and immunological phenotypes. At a false discovery rate of 0.05, a later analysis linked fewer than 20,000 TCR beta sequences to specific HLA alleles. Cytomegalovirus status was reported to be diagnosed by the classifier with high specificity and sensitivity in both the original and validation cohorts. In a later analysis, HLA-associated TCR beta chains showed more clonal expansion and lower generation probabilities than non-associated chains that were equally common. An earlier analysis of approximately 600 of the donors showed that most TCR beta V segments appeared in productive rearrangements either about 90% or about 30% of the time, which broadly matched IMGT annotations. V-gene and J-gene trimming of TCR beta chains was associated with a missense DCLRE1C variant in a later genetic analysis, and the association was replicated in an independent cohort. Linkage disequilibrium might explain the correlated functional status among segregating V segments, but an unknown experimental factor could not be excluded. The sequencing pipeline was judged likely to have produced a cluster of highly shared sequence variants as a technical artifact. Sequencing depth was assumed to be roughly uniform across donors in the presence/absence analyses, though that assumption may not hold. Some IMGT-functional V segments, including TRBV6-2 and TRBV6-3, could not be told apart with the 87-base-pair reads, so those segments were excluded. The cohort was sequenced for TCR beta chains only, and without alpha or paired-chain data the features that could be detected were limited. CMV serostatus was the only immune exposure information available for the cohort. Strong co-occurrence of HLA alleles, especially DR and DQ, made assigning TCR associations to individual alleles difficult. Because some donors lacked HLA typing at each locus, the association tests relied only on the typed subset. In vitro tests confirmed that a few of the cytomegalovirus-associated TCR beta chains recognize cytomegalovirus antigens. Because counts were too low, 15 to 20 rarely observed V segments, including chromosome 9 orphons, were left out of the earlier analysis of a few hundred of the donors. A later analysis found that most CMV-associated TCR beta chains appeared HLA-restricted, with HLA associations seemingly driven largely by CMV exposure. A further reported finding was that TCR beta sequences accurately predicted the HLA-A and HLA-B alleles for most subjects in the first cohort. According to a later analysis, parvovirus B19, influenza, CMV and Epstein-Barr virus appeared linked to several top co-occurrence clusters. In the study, around 150 TCR beta chains were listed as associated with cytomegalovirus. According to a later analysis, TCR association rates differed among HLA loci, with DRB1 alleles showing the most associated TCRs and HLA-C alleles showing the fewest.

Sequencing input: PBMCs. Rearrangement joined TRBV25-1 to TRBJ1-6, with no reliable assignment of the D segment. The clonotype was recovered from a man between 25 and 39 years old in good health and CMV-seronegative. The CDR3 sequence is CASSDKKLGSPLNF. DNA sequence: TGTGCCAGCAGTGATAAAAAGCTAGGATCACCCCTCAACTTT.